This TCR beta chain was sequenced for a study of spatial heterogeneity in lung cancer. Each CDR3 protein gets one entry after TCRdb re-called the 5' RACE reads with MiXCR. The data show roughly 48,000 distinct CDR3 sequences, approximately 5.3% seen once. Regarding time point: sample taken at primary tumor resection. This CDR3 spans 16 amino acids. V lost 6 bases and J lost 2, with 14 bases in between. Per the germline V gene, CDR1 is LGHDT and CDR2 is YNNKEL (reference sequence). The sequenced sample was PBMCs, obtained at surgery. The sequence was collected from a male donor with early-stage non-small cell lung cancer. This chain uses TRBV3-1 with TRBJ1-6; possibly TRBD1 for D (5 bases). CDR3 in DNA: TGTGCCAGCAGTCCTCCTGGCAGGGCCTATAATTCACCCCTCCACTTT. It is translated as CASSPPGRAYNSPLHF.